This T cell receptor beta chain was captured in a study of cytomegalovirus exposure and HLA in healthy donors. The PCR had 60 Vbeta and 13 Jbeta primers. The repertoire was sequenced with immunoSEQ multiplex PCR; TCRdb's copy has only in-frame clones and lacks some. The sample lists about 140,000 clones, roughly 86% occurring once. Findings and limits, study-wide: It was likely that a cluster of highly shared sequence variants was a sequencing artifact. Solely CMV serostatus was available to characterize immune exposure.

With regard to this clone: What it recognizes is unknown.

The CDR3 has 19 residues. This TCR came from a woman in her 40s in good health and CMV-seronegative. This chain links TRBV21-1 with TRBJ1-1; the table's D call, TRBD1, was not checked against the DNA. TRBV21-1 is listed as a pseudogene. The sample comprised PBMCs. The CDR3, as DNA: TGTGCCAGCAGCCGCGTTCAGGGGACAGGGGAACGTAGGGACACTGAAGCTTTCTTT. Translated: CASSRVQGTGERRDTEAFF.